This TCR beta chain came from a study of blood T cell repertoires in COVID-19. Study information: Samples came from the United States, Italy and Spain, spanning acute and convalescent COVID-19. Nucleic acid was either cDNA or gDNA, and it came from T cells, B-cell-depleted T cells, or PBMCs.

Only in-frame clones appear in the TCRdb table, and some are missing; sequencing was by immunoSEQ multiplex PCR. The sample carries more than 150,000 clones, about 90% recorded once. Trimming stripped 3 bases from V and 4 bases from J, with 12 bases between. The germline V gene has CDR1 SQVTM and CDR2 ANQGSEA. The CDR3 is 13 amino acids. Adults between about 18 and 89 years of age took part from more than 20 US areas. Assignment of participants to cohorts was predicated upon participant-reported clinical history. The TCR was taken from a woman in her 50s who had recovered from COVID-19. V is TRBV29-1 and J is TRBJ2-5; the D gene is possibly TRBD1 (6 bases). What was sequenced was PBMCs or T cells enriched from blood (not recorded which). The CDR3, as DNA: TGCAGCGTTGATGAGGGGGTGGGAGAGACCCAGTACTTC. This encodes CSVDEGVGETQYF.